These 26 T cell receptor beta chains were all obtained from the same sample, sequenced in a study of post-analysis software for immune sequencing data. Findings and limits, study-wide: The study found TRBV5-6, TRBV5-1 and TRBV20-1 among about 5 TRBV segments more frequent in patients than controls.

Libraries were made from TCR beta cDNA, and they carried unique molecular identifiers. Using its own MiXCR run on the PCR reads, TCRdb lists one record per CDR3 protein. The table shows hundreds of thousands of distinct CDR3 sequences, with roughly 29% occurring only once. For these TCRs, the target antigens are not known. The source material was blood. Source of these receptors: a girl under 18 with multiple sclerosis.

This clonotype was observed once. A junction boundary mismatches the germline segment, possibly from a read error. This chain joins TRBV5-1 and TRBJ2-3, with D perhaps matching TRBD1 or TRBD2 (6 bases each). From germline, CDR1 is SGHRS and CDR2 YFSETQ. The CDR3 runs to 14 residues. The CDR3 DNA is TGCGCCAGCAGCTTGGCGGGGGCCACAGATACGCGGTATTTT. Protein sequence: CASSLAGATDTRYF.

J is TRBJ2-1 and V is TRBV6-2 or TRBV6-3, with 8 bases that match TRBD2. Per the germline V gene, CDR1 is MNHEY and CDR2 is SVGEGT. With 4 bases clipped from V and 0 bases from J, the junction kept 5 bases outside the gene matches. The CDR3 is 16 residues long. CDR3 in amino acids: CASSSAREDSYNEQFF. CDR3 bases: TGTGCCAGCAGTTCCGCGCGGGAGGACTCCTACAATGAGCAGTTCTTC.

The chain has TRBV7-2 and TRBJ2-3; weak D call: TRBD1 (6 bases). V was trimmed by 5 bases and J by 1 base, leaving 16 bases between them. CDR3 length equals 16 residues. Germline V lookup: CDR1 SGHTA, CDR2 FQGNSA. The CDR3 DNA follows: TGTGCCAGCAGCCTCTTGAACAGGGTGGGCACAGATACGCAGTATTTT. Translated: CASSLLNRVGTDTQYF. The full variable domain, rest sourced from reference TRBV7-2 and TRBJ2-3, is GAGVSQSPSNKVTEKGKDVELRCDPISGHTALYWYRQSLGQGLEFLIYFQGNSAPDKSGLPSDRFSAERTGGSVSTLTIQRTQQEDSAVYLCASSLLNRVGTDTQYFGPGTRLTVL.

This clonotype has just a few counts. The CDR3 DNA sequence: TGTGCCAGCAGCCAAGATAATAGGGCAGGAGCTAACTATGGCTACACCTTC. This encodes CASSQDNRAGANYGYTF. This chain uses TRBV4-2 with TRBJ1-2; D unclear. Germline V lookup: CDR1 LGHNA, CDR2 YNFKEQ. Deletions cut 0 bases from V and 0 bases from J, with 14 bases between. The CDR3 runs to 17 residues.

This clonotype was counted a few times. CDR3 protein: CASNKDSVNTEAFF. CDR3 DNA sequence: TGTGCCAGCAACAAGGACAGTGTTAACACTGAAGCTTTCTTT. V gene TRBV14 combines with J gene TRBJ1-1; tentative D call: TRBD1 (6 bases). Germline values: CDR1 SGHDN, CDR2 FVKESK. The CDR3 consists of 14 residues. Trimming cost V 7 bases and J 2 bases, with 14 bases left between them.

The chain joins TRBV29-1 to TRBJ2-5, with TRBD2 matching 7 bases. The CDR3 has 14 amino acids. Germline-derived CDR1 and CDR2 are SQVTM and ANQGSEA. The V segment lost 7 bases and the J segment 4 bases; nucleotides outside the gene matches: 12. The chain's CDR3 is CSATHSGRGETQYF. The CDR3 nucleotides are TGCAGCGCAACCCATAGCGGGCGAGGAGAGACCCAGTACTTC. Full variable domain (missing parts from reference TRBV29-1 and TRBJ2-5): SAVISQKPSRDICQRGTSLTIQCQVDSQVTMMFWYRQQPGQSLTLIATANQGSEATYESGFVIDKFPISRPNLTFSTLTVSNMSPEDSSIYLCSATHSGRGETQYFGPGTRLLVL.

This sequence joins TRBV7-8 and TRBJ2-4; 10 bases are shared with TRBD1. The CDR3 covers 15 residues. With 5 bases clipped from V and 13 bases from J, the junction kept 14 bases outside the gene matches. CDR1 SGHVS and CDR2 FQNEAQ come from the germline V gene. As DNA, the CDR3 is TGTGCCAGCAGCCTTAAACCGGGACAGGGGCTTGAGCAGTACTTC. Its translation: CASSLKPGQGLEQYF.

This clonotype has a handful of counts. CDR3 DNA: TGTGCCAGCAGCGCGGGACTAGCGGGAGCAGATACGCAGTATTTT. It encodes CASSAGLAGADTQYF. This chain links TRBV5-6 with TRBJ2-3; 14 bases line up with TRBD2. Germline V gives CDR1 SGHDT, CDR2 YYEEEE. After removal of 4 bases from V and 4 bases from J, the junction contained 2 bases not matched to a gene. The CDR3 consists of 15 residues.

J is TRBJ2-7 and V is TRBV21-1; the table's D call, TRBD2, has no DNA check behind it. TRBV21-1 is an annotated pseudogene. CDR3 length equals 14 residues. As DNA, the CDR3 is TGTGCCAGCAGCAGGTGGAGGGTCATCTACGAGCAGTACTTC. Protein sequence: CASSRWRVIYEQYF.

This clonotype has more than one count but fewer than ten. This CDR3 reads CASSQGAAGTGTDTQYF. CDR3 nucleotides: TGCGCCAGCAGCCAAGGGGCGGCGGGAACGGGGACAGATACGCAGTATTTT. The chain couples TRBV4-3 to TRBJ2-3; D perhaps matches TRBD2 (6 bases). The CDR3 runs 17 residues. V was shortened by 1 base and J by 3 bases, with 17 bases between the two germline ends. Germline lookup yields CDR1 LGHNA and CDR2 YSLEER.

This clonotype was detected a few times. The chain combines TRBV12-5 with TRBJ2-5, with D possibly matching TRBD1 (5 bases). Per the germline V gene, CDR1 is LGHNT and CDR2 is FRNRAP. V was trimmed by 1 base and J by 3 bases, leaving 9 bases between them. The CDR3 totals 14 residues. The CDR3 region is CASGLGQLEETQYF. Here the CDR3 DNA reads TGTGCTAGTGGTTTGGGACAGTTAGAAGAGACCCAGTACTTC.

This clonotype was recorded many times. As DNA, the CDR3 is TGCAGCGTTAGGGACGGCGGGGGGAGCTACGAGCAGTACTTC. Protein: CSVRDGGGSYEQYF. The chain recombines TRBV29-1 with TRBJ2-7; 8 nucleotides align to TRBD2. Trimming cost V 5 bases and J 3 bases; bases outside gene matches: 9. The germline V gene encodes CDR1 SQVTM and CDR2 ANQGSEA. This CDR3 has 14 amino acids.

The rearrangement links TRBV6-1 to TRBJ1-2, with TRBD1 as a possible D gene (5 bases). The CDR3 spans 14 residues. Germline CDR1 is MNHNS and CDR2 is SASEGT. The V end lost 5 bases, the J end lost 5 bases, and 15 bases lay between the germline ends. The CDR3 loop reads CASSIRDGSYGYTF. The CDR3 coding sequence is TGTGCCAGCAGTATTCGGGACGGGTCATATGGCTACACCTTC.

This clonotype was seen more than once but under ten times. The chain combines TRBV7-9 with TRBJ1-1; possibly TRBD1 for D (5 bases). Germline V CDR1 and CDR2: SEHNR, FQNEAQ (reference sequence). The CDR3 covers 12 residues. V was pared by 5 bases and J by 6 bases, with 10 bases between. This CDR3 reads CASSPRDPEAFF. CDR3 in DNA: TGTGCCAGCAGCCCACGGGACCCTGAAGCTTTCTTT.

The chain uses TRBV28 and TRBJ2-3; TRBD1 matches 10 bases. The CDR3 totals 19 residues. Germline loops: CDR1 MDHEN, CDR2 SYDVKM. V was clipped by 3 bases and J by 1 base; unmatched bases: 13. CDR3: CASSLHAPGTGARTDTQYF. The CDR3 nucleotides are TGTGCCAGCAGTTTGCACGCTCCCGGGACAGGGGCCCGCACAGATACGCAGTATTTT.

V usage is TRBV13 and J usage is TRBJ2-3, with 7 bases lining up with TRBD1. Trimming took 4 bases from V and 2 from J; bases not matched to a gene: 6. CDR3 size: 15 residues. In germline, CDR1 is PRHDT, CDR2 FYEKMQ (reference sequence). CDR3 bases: TGTGCCAGCAGCTACGGACAGGCCGACACAGATACGCAGTATTTT. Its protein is CASSYGQADTDTQYF.

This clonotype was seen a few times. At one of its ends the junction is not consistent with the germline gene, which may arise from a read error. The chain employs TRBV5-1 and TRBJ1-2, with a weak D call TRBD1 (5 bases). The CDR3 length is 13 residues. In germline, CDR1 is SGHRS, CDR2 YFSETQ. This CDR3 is CANSSAQGTWGTF. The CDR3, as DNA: TGCGCCAACAGCTCCGCGCAGGGTACTTGGGGCACCTTC.

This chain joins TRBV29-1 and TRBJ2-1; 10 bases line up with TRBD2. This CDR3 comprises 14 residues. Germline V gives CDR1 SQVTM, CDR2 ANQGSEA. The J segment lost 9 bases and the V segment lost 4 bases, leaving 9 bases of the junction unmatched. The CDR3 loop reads CSVVPAGGPGEQFF. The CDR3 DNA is TGCAGCGTTGTACCAGCGGGAGGGCCGGGTGAGCAGTTCTTC.

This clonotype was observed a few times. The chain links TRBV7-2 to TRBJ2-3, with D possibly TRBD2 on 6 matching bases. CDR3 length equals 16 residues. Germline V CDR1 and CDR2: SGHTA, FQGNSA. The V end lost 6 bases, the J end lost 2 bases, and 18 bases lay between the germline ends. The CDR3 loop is CASRAQGGPPTDTQYF. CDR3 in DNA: TGTGCCAGCAGGGCGCAGGGAGGCCCACCCACAGATACGCAGTATTTT.

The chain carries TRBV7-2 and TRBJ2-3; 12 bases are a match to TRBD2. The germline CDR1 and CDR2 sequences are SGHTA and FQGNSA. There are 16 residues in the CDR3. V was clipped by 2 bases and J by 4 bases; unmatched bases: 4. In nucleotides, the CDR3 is TGTGCCAGCAGCTTACTAGCGGGAGGGGGGCCAGATACGCAGTATTTT. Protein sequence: CASSLLAGGGPDTQYF.

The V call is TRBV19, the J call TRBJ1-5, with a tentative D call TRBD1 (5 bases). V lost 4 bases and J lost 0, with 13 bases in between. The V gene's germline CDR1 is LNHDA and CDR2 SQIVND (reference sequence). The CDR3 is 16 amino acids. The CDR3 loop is CASSKGLKYSNQPQHF. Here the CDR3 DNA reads TGTGCCAGTAGTAAGGGGTTGAAATATAGCAATCAGCCCCAGCATTTT.

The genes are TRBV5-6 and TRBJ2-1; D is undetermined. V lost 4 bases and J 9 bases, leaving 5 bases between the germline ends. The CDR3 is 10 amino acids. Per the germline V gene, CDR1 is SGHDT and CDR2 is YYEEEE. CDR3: CASSGPEQFF. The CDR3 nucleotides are TGTGCCAGCAGCGGCCCTGAGCAGTTCTTC.

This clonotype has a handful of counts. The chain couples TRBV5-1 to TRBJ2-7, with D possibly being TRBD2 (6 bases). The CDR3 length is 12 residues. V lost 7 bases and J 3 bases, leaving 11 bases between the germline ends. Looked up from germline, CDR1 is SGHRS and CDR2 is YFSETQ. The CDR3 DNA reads TGCGCCAGCGGGGACTTAAGCTACGAGCAGTACTTC. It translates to CASGDLSYEQYF.

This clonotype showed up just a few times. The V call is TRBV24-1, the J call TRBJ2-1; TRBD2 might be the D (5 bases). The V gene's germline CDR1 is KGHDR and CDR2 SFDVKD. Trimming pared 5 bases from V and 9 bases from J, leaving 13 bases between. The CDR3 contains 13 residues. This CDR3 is CATSVEDSSEQFF. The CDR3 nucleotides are TGTGCCACCAGTGTCGAGGACTCATCTGAGCAGTTCTTC.

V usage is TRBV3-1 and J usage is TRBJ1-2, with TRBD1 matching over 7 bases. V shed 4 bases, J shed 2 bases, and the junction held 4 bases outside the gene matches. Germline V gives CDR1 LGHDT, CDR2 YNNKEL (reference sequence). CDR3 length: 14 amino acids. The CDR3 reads CASSPQGRNYGYTF. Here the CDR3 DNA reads TGTGCCAGCAGCCCACAGGGGAGGAACTATGGCTACACCTTC.

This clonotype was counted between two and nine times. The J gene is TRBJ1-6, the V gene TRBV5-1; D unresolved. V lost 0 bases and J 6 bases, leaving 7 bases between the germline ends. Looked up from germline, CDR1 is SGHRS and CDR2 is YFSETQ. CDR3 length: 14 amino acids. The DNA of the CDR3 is TGCGCCAGCAGCTTGGAAGTGGTTAATTCACCCCTCCACTTT. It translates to CASSLEVVNSPLHF.